Listed here are 27 T cell receptor beta chains from one sample, sequenced in a study of T cell responses to AZD1222 COVID-19 vaccine. Sequencing used immunoSEQ multiplex PCR; TCRdb keeps in-frame clones, though not all of them. This table holds around 140,000 clones, about 90% found once. The sample in question was peripheral blood, obtained 28 days after the second dose of the MenACWY control vaccine. Receptors were obtained from an adult who received the MenACWY meningococcal vaccine as a control.

The J gene is TRBJ1-5, the V gene TRBV21-1; the table's D call, TRBD1, has no DNA check behind it. TRBV21-1 is flagged as a pseudogene. The CDR3 is 15 residues long. The CDR3 reads CASTSTGVCNQPQHF. For the CDR3, the DNA is TGTGCCAGCACTTCGACAGGGGTCTGCAATCAGCCCCAGCATTTT.

The chain carries TRBV4-3 and TRBJ2-7; unclear D gene. This CDR3 is built from 16 residues. Deletions cut 3 bases from V and 6 bases from J, with 21 bases between. Germline values: CDR1 LGHNA, CDR2 YSLEER. The CDR3 loop is CASSQEPTVHRGEQYF. The CDR3 DNA follows: TGCGCCAGCAGCCAGGAACCGACCGTACACCGAGGCGAGCAGTACTTC.

The V and J genes are TRBV14 and TRBJ1-4, with 8 bases identical to TRBD1. V gave up 4 bases and J gave up 9 bases; unmatched junction bases: 7. Germline values: CDR1 SGHDN, CDR2 FVKESK. This CDR3 is 14 amino acids long. The chain's CDR3 is CASSPQGVHQKLFF. The CDR3 DNA is TGTGCCAGCAGCCCACAGGGGGTACACCAAAAACTGTTTTTT.

V is TRBV28 and J is TRBJ2-1, with TRBD2 as a possible D gene (5 bases). V lost 5 bases, J lost 6 bases, and 8 bases lay in between. The CDR3 is 12 residues long. The germline CDR1 and CDR2 sequences are MDHEN and SYDVKM. Here the CDR3 DNA reads TGTGCCAGCAGTCAACTAGTCAATGAGCAGTTCTTC. Translated, it gives CASSQLVNEQFF.

The V and J genes are TRBV3-1 (or the pseudogene TRBV3-2) and TRBJ2-5; D unclear. Germline V CDR1 and CDR2: LGHDT, YNNKEL (reference sequence). The germline V and J ends were trimmed by 1 base and 2 bases, with 8 bases remaining between them. The CDR3 has 14 residues. CDR3 DNA: TGTGCCAGCAGCCAAGCCCACGAACAAGAGACCCAGTACTTC. The encoded protein is CASSQAHEQETQYF.

The genes are TRBV7-9 and TRBJ2-5, with a possible D match to TRBD1 (6 bases). From germline, CDR1 is SEHNR and CDR2 FQNEAQ (reference sequence). The CDR3 is 13 amino acids. Trimming removed 7 bases at V and 1 base at J, with 10 bases between. The chain's CDR3 is CASTQGTQETQYF. CDR3 sequence (DNA): TGTGCCAGCACTCAGGGGACCCAAGAGACCCAGTACTTC.

The chain links TRBV28 to TRBJ1-1; 10 nucleotides line up with TRBD1. Germline V gives CDR1 MDHEN, CDR2 SYDVKM. J lost 1 base, V lost 9 bases, and 5 bases had no gene match. The CDR3 is made up of 14 amino acids. CDR3 DNA: TGTGCCAGTATGACAGGGGGCAGGAACACTGAAGCTTTCTTT. Amino acid sequence: CASMTGGRNTEAFF.

The rearrangement links TRBV18 to TRBJ1-5, with D uncertain. The CDR3 spans 15 residues. V lost 1 base and J lost 2, with 9 bases in between. The germline CDR1 and CDR2 sequences are KGHSH and LQKENI. CDR3 region: CASSPRPLGNQPQHF. CDR3 sequence (DNA): TGTGCCAGCTCACCACGACCGTTGGGCAATCAGCCCCAGCATTTT.

The chain carries TRBV29-1 and TRBJ2-5; a possible D gene is TRBD2 (6 bases). V was clipped by 6 bases and J by 4 bases, with 12 bases between them. This CDR3 region has 12 residues. Germline V gene lookup returns CDR1 SQVTM and CDR2 ANQGSEA. The CDR3 DNA sequence: TGCAGCGTCACCAGGGAGGCAGAGACCCAGTACTTC. Its protein is CSVTREAETQYF.

The V and J genes are TRBV28 and TRBJ1-1; 10 bases line up with TRBD1. CDR1 is MDHEN, CDR2 SYDVKM, per germline. The CDR3 sequence is 13 residues long. V gave up 5 bases and J gave up 6 bases; unmatched junction bases: 3. The CDR3 sequence: CASSPGQGAEAFF. The CDR3, as DNA: TGTGCCAGCAGTCCCGGACAGGGGGCTGAAGCTTTCTTT.

The chain is built from TRBV6-5 and TRBJ1-1; no reliable D call. There are 13 residues in the CDR3. The germline V and J ends were trimmed by 7 bases and 1 base, with 10 bases remaining between them. Germline-derived CDR1 and CDR2 are MNHEY and SVGAGI. The CDR3 sequence is CASTRLTNTEAFF. CDR3 in DNA: TGTGCCAGCACTCGGCTGACGAACACTGAAGCTTTCTTT.

The chain combines TRBV27 with TRBJ2-7; maybe TRBD1 (6 bases). Trimming removed 5 bases from V and 3 bases from J, with 20 bases in between. Germline CDR1 and CDR2: MNHEY and SMNVEV (reference sequence). The CDR3 is 16 amino acids. The CDR3 DNA sequence: TGTGCCAGCAGTCTGCGGCCGGGACATATCGACTACGAGCAGTACTTC. As protein: CASSLRPGHIDYEQYF.

This rearrangement joins TRBV11-2 to TRBJ2-7, with TRBD2 matching 8 bases. CDR1 SGHAT and CDR2 FQNNGV come from the germline V gene. The CDR3 is 15 residues long. The J segment lost 2 bases and the V segment lost 1 base, leaving 4 bases of the junction unmatched. CDR3 region: CASSLAGGPTYEQYF. The CDR3 DNA follows: TGTGCCAGCAGCTTAGCGGGGGGGCCTACCTACGAGCAGTACTTC.

This rearrangement joins TRBV5-4 to TRBJ2-7, with 8 nucleotides matching TRBD2. CDR3 length: 14 residues. V lost 3 bases and J lost 6; bases outside the gene matches: 8. Germline CDR1 is SGHNT and CDR2 is YYREEE (reference sequence). The CDR3 DNA sequence: TGTGCCAGCAGCTCGGGAGGGGGGGATCGCGAGCAGTACTTC. Translated: CASSSGGGDREQYF. The complete variable domain, with remaining parts taken from reference TRBV5-4 and TRBJ2-7, reads ETGVTQSPTHLIKTRGQQVTLRCSSQSGHNTVSWYQQALGQGPQFIFQYYREEENGRGNFPPRFSGLQFPNYSSELNVNALELDDSALYLCASSSGGGDREQYFGPGTRLTVT.

The gene calls are TRBV18 and TRBJ1-2; TRBD1 agrees at 8 bases. This CDR3 has 15 amino acids. Germline trimming cut 3 bases from V and 4 bases from J; bases unmatched to any gene: 7. The germline V gene encodes CDR1 KGHSH and CDR2 LQKENI. CDR3 DNA: TGTGCCAGCTCACCTAGTCAGGGGGCAGTCTATGGCTACACCTTC. Amino acid sequence: CASSPSQGAVYGYTF.

The gene calls are TRBV23-1 and TRBJ2-7; D unresolved. Being an ORF, TRBV23-1 has a function that is uncertain. The ends were cut back, 3 bases at V and 3 bases at J, with 12 bases in the middle. The CDR3 loop spans 14 amino acids. The CDR3 coding sequence is TGCGCCAGCAGTCACCCCGGGTCCCGCTACGAGCAGTACTTC. It is translated as CASSHPGSRYEQYF.

J is TRBJ2-2 and V is TRBV28; D is possibly TRBD1 (5 bases). This CDR3 region has 14 residues. In germline, CDR1 is MDHEN, CDR2 SYDVKM. The V and J ends lost 6 bases and 0 bases respectively, with 8 bases between them. CDR3 sequence (DNA): TGTGCCAGCAGGCCAGGGACGAACACCGGGGAGCTGTTTTTT. Translated: CASRPGTNTGELFF.

The V and J genes are TRBV28 and TRBJ2-1; 9 bases align to TRBD2. In germline, CDR1 is MDHEN, CDR2 SYDVKM. V lost 1 base, J lost 8 bases, and 6 bases stayed unmatched. This CDR3 is built from 15 residues. In nucleotides, the CDR3 is TGTGCCAGCAGTTTATCGGGACTAGCCCTCTATGAGCAGTTCTTC. Amino acid sequence: CASSLSGLALYEQFF.

This CDR3 is CASTTGTTLNEQFF. The CDR3 DNA reads as TGTGCCAGCACCACCGGGACTACGTTAAATGAGCAGTTCTTC. This chain connects TRBV9 to TRBJ2-1; TRBD2 agrees at 7 bases. This CDR3 region has 14 residues. Trimming took 6 bases from V and 7 from J; bases not matched to a gene: 10. Per germline, CDR1 SGDLS and CDR2 YYNGEE.

This rearrangement joins TRBV28 to TRBJ2-1; TRBD1 aligns across 9 bases. The germline gives CDR1 MDHEN, CDR2 SYDVKM. The CDR3 contains 15 residues. Trimming cost V 8 bases and J 3 bases; bases outside gene matches: 8. CDR3 in DNA: TGTGCCAGCGGGTTGGGACAGGGCGTCTACAATGAGCAGTTCTTC. The encoded protein is CASGLGQGVYNEQFF.

The chain recombines TRBV27 with TRBJ1-6; TRBD1 aligns across 9 bases. With 6 bases clipped from V and 5 bases from J, the junction kept 8 bases outside the gene matches. This CDR3 is built from 16 residues. Germline CDR1 is MNHEY and CDR2 is SMNVEV (reference sequence). The CDR3: CASSSGQGHNNSPLHF. The CDR3 DNA follows: TGTGCCAGCAGCAGCGGACAGGGGCACAATAATTCACCCCTCCACTTT.

V is TRBV28 and J is TRBJ2-1, with TRBD1 matching over 11 bases. The CDR3 consists of 16 residues. Trimming at V came to 6 bases and at J to 3 bases, leaving 7 bases not matched to a gene. CDR1 MDHEN and CDR2 SYDVKM come from the germline V gene. This CDR3 reads CASSSGQGVIYNEQFF. Here the CDR3 DNA reads TGTGCCAGCAGCTCGGGACAGGGGGTCATCTACAATGAGCAGTTCTTC.

The chain employs TRBV24-1 and TRBJ2-7; D is unresolved. Trimming shortened V by 5 bases and J by 3 bases, and 22 bases separated the two germline ends. Germline V gives CDR1 KGHDR, CDR2 SFDVKD. CDR3 size: 17 residues. DNA for the CDR3: TGTGCCACCAGTGCCCCCCAACCCGGCAGGTCGGGCTACGAGCAGTACTTC. Its protein product is CATSAPQPGRSGYEQYF.

The chain links TRBV7-9 to TRBJ2-7, with TRBD1 matching 10 bases. The CDR3 totals 17 residues. Germline CDR1 is SEHNR and CDR2 is FQNEAQ (reference sequence). Trimming at V came to 5 bases and at J to 0 bases, leaving 10 bases not matched to a gene. This CDR3 reads CASSHNPGTGDSYEQYF. The CDR3 DNA reads TGTGCCAGCAGCCACAACCCCGGGACAGGGGACTCCTACGAGCAGTACTTC.

The DNA of the CDR3 is TGCAGCGTTGGTGAGAGGGATCAGCCCCAGCATTTT. Its protein is CSVGERDQPQHF. The chain uses TRBV29-1 and TRBJ1-5; D is ambiguous. Per the germline V gene, CDR1 is SQVTM and CDR2 is ANQGSEA. Trimming took 4 bases from V and 5 from J, leaving 9 bases between them. The CDR3 has 12 residues.

The CDR3 DNA is TGTGCCAGCAGCGTAGCGTCTAGCGGGGGCTACGAGCAGTACTTC. Translated: CASSVASSGGYEQYF. This sequence joins TRBV7-3 and TRBJ2-7; 10 bases agree with TRBD2. Germline V gives CDR1 SGHTA, CDR2 FQGTGA. The length of the CDR3 is 15 residues. J gave up 3 bases and V 5 bases, and 7 bases lay outside the gene matches. Full variable domain (rest looked up from reference TRBV7-3 and TRBJ2-7): GAGVSQTPSNKVTEKGKYVELRCDPISGHTALYWYRQSLGQGPEFLIYFQGTGAADDSGLPNDRFFAVRPEGSVSTLKIQRTERGDSAVYLCASSVASSGGYEQYFGPGTRLTVT.

V is TRBV6-5 and J is TRBJ2-6; D not certain. The CDR3 spans 13 residues. CDR1 MNHEY and CDR2 SVGAGI come from the germline V gene. V lost 8 bases to trimming and J lost 0 bases, with 5 bases between them. CDR3 sequence (DNA): TGTGCCAGCCAGAGCTCTGGGGCCAACGTCCTGACTTTC. Translated: CASQSSGANVLTF.